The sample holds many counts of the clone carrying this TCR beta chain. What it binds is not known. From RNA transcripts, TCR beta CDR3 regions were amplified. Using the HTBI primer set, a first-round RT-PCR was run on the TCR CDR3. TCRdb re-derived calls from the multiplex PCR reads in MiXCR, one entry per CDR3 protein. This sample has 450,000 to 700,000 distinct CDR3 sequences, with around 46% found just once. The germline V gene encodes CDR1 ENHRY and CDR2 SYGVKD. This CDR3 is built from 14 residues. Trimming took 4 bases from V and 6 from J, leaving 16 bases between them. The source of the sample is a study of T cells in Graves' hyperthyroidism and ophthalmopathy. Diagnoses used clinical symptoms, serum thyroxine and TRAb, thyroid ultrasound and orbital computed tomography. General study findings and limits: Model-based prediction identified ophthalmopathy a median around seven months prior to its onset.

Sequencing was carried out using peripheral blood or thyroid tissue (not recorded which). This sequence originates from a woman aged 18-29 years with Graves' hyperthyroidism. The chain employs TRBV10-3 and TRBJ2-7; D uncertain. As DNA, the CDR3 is TGTGCCATCAGTGCATTAAAGGATACCGGCGAGCAGTACTTC. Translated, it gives CAISALKDTGEQYF.